This TCR beta chain was obtained from a study of T cell repertoires in cytomegalovirus infection. Background on the study: The authors used CMV epitopes that were HLA-C-restricted (recently identified) and HLA-B-restricted (well studied). Public TCR beta signatures provided an indication of both CMV infection and a matching HLA type.

TCRdb re-called the reads with MiXCR, one entry per CDR3 protein. The sample shows 200,000 to 250,000 distinct CDR3 sequences, about 38% of them seen only once. Concerning this clonotype itself: Its antigen is as yet unknown.

Study-level points and caveats: Of the TCR beta families, the public ones yielded a cumulative frequency that identified carriers of CMV plus the relevant HLA. Predominance within the ex vivo response was attributable to HLA-C-restricted CMV-specific TCR beta clonotypes.

Sample: CD8+ T cells from cultured PBMCs, taken from culture after CMV antigen stimulation. This clonotype was obtained from a human donor in good health (CMV status not recorded). Some clones in this sample may be carry-over from other donors' samples.

The CDR3 coding sequence is TGTGCCAGTAGTATCGCCGGACGGTTAGCCTACAATGAGCAGTTCTTC. Translated: CASSIAGRLAYNEQFF. V and J are TRBV19 and TRBJ2-1; D gene unclear. The V end lost 3 bases, the J end lost 2 bases, and 14 bases lay between the germline ends. The CDR3 consists of 16 residues. Germline values: CDR1 LNHDA, CDR2 SQIVND (reference sequence).